These 32 T cell receptor beta chains originate from one sample sequenced in a study of blood T cell repertoires in COVID-19. The repertoire was sequenced with immunoSEQ multiplex PCR; TCRdb's copy has only in-frame clones and lacks some. The repertoire has about 88,000 clones, 70% to 90% of them found once; the top ten carry 2.5% to 3.5%. The source material was peripheral blood. These receptors were taken from a woman older than 75 with acute or convalescent COVID-19.

The chain combines TRBV28 with TRBJ1-2, with TRBD1 matching 8 bases. The V gene end was trimmed by 8 bases and the J gene end by 3 bases; junction bases not matched to a gene: 8. The CDR3 totals 14 residues. CDR1 and CDR2 from the germline V gene are MDHEN and SYDVKM. CDR3 in DNA: TGTGCCAGCTATTCTCCGGGACAGGACTATGGCTACACCTTC. As protein: CASYSPGQDYGYTF.

The chain couples TRBV7-9 to TRBJ1-1; possible D gene TRBD1, 5 bases. Trimming stripped 5 bases from V and 5 bases from J, with 15 bases between. The germline gives CDR1 SEHNR, CDR2 FQNEAQ (reference sequence). This CDR3 is built from 14 residues. Here the CDR3 reads CASSPFQGRTEAFF. The CDR3 DNA reads as TGTGCCAGCAGCCCTTTCCAGGGTCGGACTGAAGCTTTCTTT.

V usage is TRBV14 and J usage is TRBJ1-2; D remains ambiguous. Germline values: CDR1 SGHDN, CDR2 FVKESK. The CDR3 sequence is 15 residues long. Trimming cost V 0 bases and J 0 bases, with 8 bases left between them. The CDR3 sequence is CASSQELGANYGYTF. The CDR3 DNA follows: TGTGCCAGCAGCCAAGAGCTGGGAGCTAACTATGGCTACACCTTC.

V is TRBV2 and J is TRBJ1-1; possible D gene TRBD1, 5 bases. The germline V and J ends were trimmed by 10 bases and 0 bases, with 12 bases remaining between them. The length of the CDR3 is 13 residues. Germline loops: CDR1 SNHLY, CDR2 FYNNEI. The CDR3 region has the DNA TGTGCCACGCAGGACAACTTGAACACTGAAGCTTTCTTT. As protein: CATQDNLNTEAFF.

This chain links TRBV10-1 with TRBJ1-1; TRBD1 agrees at 10 bases. The germline V gene has CDR1 WNHNN and CDR2 SYGVQD (reference sequence). The CDR3 runs 17 residues. V gave up 6 bases and J gave up 4 bases; unmatched junction bases: 14. This chain's CDR3 is CASRFGTGESGSTEAFF. CDR3 sequence (DNA): TGCGCCAGCAGGTTCGGGACAGGGGAATCGGGAAGCACTGAAGCTTTCTTT.

The chain combines TRBV5-1 with TRBJ1-1, with TRBD1 matching 9 bases. J lost 4 bases, V lost 3 bases, and 4 bases had no gene match. The germline V gene encodes CDR1 SGHRS and CDR2 YFSETQ. This CDR3 comprises 14 residues. The DNA for the CDR3 is TGCGCCAGCAGCTGGGGACAGGGAGGCACTGAAGCTTTCTTT. Amino acids: CASSWGQGGTEAFF.

The rearrangement uses TRBV6-6 and TRBJ1-5; 7 nucleotides align to TRBD1. The V and J ends lost 7 bases and 4 bases, in that order; junction bases with no gene match: 13. The CDR3 length is 16 residues. CDR1 is MNHNY, CDR2 SVGAGI, per germline (reference sequence). CDR3: CASTPSNRGWNQPQHF. For the CDR3, the DNA is TGTGCCAGCACACCTTCTAACAGGGGTTGGAATCAGCCCCAGCATTTT.

The chain is built from TRBV5-1 and TRBJ1-2, with D uncertain. Per the germline V gene, CDR1 is SGHRS and CDR2 is YFSETQ. The CDR3 extends over 13 amino acids. V was shortened by 3 bases and J by 8 bases, with 14 bases between the two germline ends. In nucleotides, the CDR3 is TGCGCCAGCAGCTCGGACTTCACCGGGGGCTACACCTTC. The encoded protein is CASSSDFTGGYTF.

Only one count was recorded for this clone. The chain has TRBV30 and TRBJ1-5, with a tentative D call TRBD1 (6 bases). This CDR3 spans 20 amino acids. Germline CDR1 and CDR2: GTSNPN and SVGIG (reference sequence). Trimming stripped 0 bases from V and 0 bases from J, with 24 bases between. CDR3 DNA: TGTGCCTGGAGTGTACGGTCCCTAGCCGGGACAAGCTATAGCAATCAGCCCCAGCATTTT. Encoded protein: CAWSVRSLAGTSYSNQPQHF. The entire variable domain, with the rest obtained from reference TRBV30 and TRBJ1-5, is as follows: SQTIHQWPATLVQPVGSPLSLECTVEGTSNPNLYWYRQAAGRGLQLLFYSVGIGQISSEVPQNLSASRPQDRQFILSSKKLLLSDSGFYLCAWSVRSLAGTSYSNQPQHFGDGTRLSIL.

J is TRBJ2-1 and V is TRBV2; 14 positions agree with TRBD2. Germline lookup yields CDR1 SNHLY and CDR2 FYNNEI. V dropped 3 bases and J dropped 3; count of bases not matched to a gene: 4. The length of the CDR3 is 17 residues. DNA of the CDR3: TGTGCCAGCAGTGATAGACTAGCGGGGGGGATCTACAATGAGCAGTTCTTC. Its protein is CASSDRLAGGIYNEQFF.

This chain connects TRBV2 to TRBJ1-4, with D unclear. Per the germline V gene, CDR1 is SNHLY and CDR2 is FYNNEI. The CDR3 spans 15 residues. Between the trimmed V and J ends, which lost 3 bases and 6 bases, there was a span of 14 bases. CDR3 in DNA: TGTGCCAGCAGTGAGCTCGGTAGGAGGGATGAAAAACTGTTTTTT. Its translation: CASSELGRRDEKLFF.

This clone was seen once. The chain carries TRBV7-2 and TRBJ2-3; D remains ambiguous. Between the trimmed V and J ends, which lost 0 bases and 0 bases, there was a span of 7 bases. This CDR3 has 15 residues. From germline, CDR1 is SGHTA and CDR2 FQGNSA. The CDR3 nucleotides are TGTGCCAGCAGCTTAGCGGGCAGGAGCACAGATACGCAGTATTTT. It specifies CASSLAGRSTDTQYF.

This chain links TRBV20-1 with TRBJ1-4; no definite D call. The CDR3 covers 14 residues. CDR1 is DFQATT and CDR2 is SNEGSKA in the germline V gene (reference sequence). Trimming stripped 3 bases from V and 2 bases from J, with 10 bases between. In nucleotides, the CDR3 is TGCAGTGCTAGTTCCCCGGGGACTAATGAAAAACTGTTTTTT. Translating it yields CSASSPGTNEKLFF.

V usage is TRBV18 and J usage is TRBJ1-2; 9 nucleotides align to TRBD1. There are 15 residues in the CDR3. With 4 bases clipped from V and 5 bases from J, the junction kept 8 bases outside the gene matches. Germline V gene data show CDR1 as KGHSH and CDR2 as LQKENI. CDR3 amino acids: CASSQLRDRVYGYTF. For the CDR3, the DNA is TGTGCCAGCTCACAACTCCGGGACAGGGTGTATGGCTACACCTTC.

This chain connects TRBV5-4 to TRBJ1-3, with D perhaps matching TRBD1 (6 bases). The CDR3 has 13 residues. V shed 2 bases and J shed 4 bases, with 7 bases lying between them. Germline CDR1 reads SGHNT; CDR2 reads YYREEE (reference sequence). The CDR3 bases are TGTGCCAGCAGCTTCAGGGGCGGAAACACCATATATTTT. Protein product: CASSFRGGNTIYF. The variable domain in full, with the rest retrieved from reference TRBV5-4 and TRBJ1-3, is ETGVTQSPTHLIKTRGQQVTLRCSSQSGHNTVSWYQQALGQGPQFIFQYYREEENGRGNFPPRFSGLQFPNYSSELNVNALELDDSALYLCASSFRGGNTIYFGEGSWLTVV.

The sample holds a few counts of this clone. V usage is TRBV6-2 or TRBV6-3 and J usage is TRBJ1-1; 7 positions match TRBD1. With V trimmed by 4 bases and J by 4 bases, 12 bases remained unmatched. This CDR3 is built from 16 residues. Germline assignment: CDR1 MNHEY and CDR2 SVGEGT. CDR3 sequence: CASSWAFEGASTEAFF. In nucleotides, the CDR3 is TGTGCCAGCAGTTGGGCCTTTGAGGGGGCCAGCACTGAAGCTTTCTTT.

The rearrangement joins TRBV9 to TRBJ1-1, with a tentative D call TRBD1 (5 bases). V gave up 1 base and J gave up 1 base, with 11 bases separating them. Germline CDR1 and CDR2: SGDLS and YYNGEE. The CDR3 has 15 residues. The CDR3 protein is CASSVLGTRNTEAFF. In DNA, the CDR3 is TGTGCCAGCAGCGTACTAGGGACTAGGAACACTGAAGCTTTCTTT.

The V gene is TRBV29-1, the J gene TRBJ2-1, with 8 bases that match TRBD1. This CDR3 is built from 15 residues. The germline V gene has CDR1 SQVTM and CDR2 ANQGSEA. V lost 3 bases to trimming and J lost 3 bases; unmatched junction nucleotides: 7. CDR3 region: CSVDGGTGFYNEQFF. The CDR3 nucleotides read TGCAGCGTTGATGGGGGGACAGGCTTCTACAATGAGCAGTTCTTC.

DNA for the CDR3: TGTGCCAGCAGCACACGACCACAGGGTGGTGGCTATGGCTACACCTTC. This sequence encodes CASSTRPQGGGYGYTF. The V and J genes are TRBV11-1 and TRBJ1-2, with a tentative D call TRBD1 (6 bases). Trimming left V 5 bases short and J 4 bases short, with 20 bases between. Per the germline V gene, CDR1 is SGHAT and CDR2 is FQDESV (reference sequence). CDR3 size: 16 residues.

The chain uses TRBV27 and TRBJ1-5, with D tentatively TRBD1 (6 bases). V was shortened by 4 bases and J by 0 bases, with 10 bases between the two germline ends. The CDR3 runs 15 residues. CDR1 MNHEY and CDR2 SMNVEV come from the germline V gene (reference sequence). The CDR3 here is CASSSTGYSNQPQHF. In DNA form, the CDR3 reads TGTGCCAGCAGTTCCACAGGGTATAGCAATCAGCCCCAGCATTTT.

This clone has only a few counts. The gene calls are TRBV9 and TRBJ1-2, with D perhaps matching TRBD1 (5 bases). The germline V and J ends were trimmed by 3 bases and 6 bases, with 9 bases remaining between them. The CDR3 covers 12 residues. Germline CDR1 SGDLS, CDR2 YYNGEE. The CDR3 DNA sequence: TGTGCCAGCAGCGGCGGGGGGAATGGCTACACCTTC. It is translated as CASSGGGNGYTF.

The chain couples TRBV24-1 to TRBJ1-1; 7 nucleotides match TRBD1. V trimming: 2 bases; J trimming: 3 bases; junction bases outside the gene matches: 5. From germline, CDR1 is KGHDR and CDR2 SFDVKD. The CDR3 length is 15 residues. CDR3 in amino acids: CATSDSRTGDTEAFF. As DNA, the CDR3 is TGTGCCACCAGTGATTCTAGAACAGGGGACACTGAAGCTTTCTTT.

The V gene is TRBV12-3 or TRBV12-4, the J gene TRBJ1-2; D gene ambiguous. Trimming took 3 bases from V and 7 from J, leaving 9 bases between them. The CDR3 is made up of 12 amino acids. The CDR3 loop is CASSLEVTGYTF. CDR3 in DNA: TGTGCCAGCAGTTTGGAGGTAACTGGCTACACCTTC.

This clone has a handful of counts. V and J are TRBV2 and TRBJ2-7, with D maybe TRBD1 (5 bases). The CDR3 is made up of 14 amino acids. From germline, CDR1 is SNHLY and CDR2 FYNNEI. V lost 7 bases to trimming and J lost 2 bases, with 15 bases between them. CDR3 in amino acids: CASTLDSPPYEQYF. CDR3 DNA sequence: TGTGCCAGCACCCTCGACAGCCCTCCCTACGAGCAGTACTTC.

The V gene is TRBV6-5, the J gene TRBJ2-5, with D possibly matching TRBD1 (7 bases). Germline CDR1 is MNHEY and CDR2 is SVGAGI. CDR3 length equals 14 residues. With 0 bases removed from V and 5 bases from J, the gap between germline ends came to 10 bases. CDR3 sequence reads: CASSYSEGAETQYF. The CDR3 DNA is TGTGCCAGCAGTTACTCGGAGGGGGCCGAGACCCAGTACTTC.

This chain uses TRBV2 with TRBJ1-5; D is possibly TRBD1 (6 bases). With 6 bases removed from V and 3 bases from J, the gap between germline ends came to 9 bases. Looked up from germline, CDR1 is SNHLY and CDR2 is FYNNEI. The CDR3 is made up of 13 amino acids. CDR3 loop: CASRGDNNQPQHF. CDR3 bases: TGTGCCAGCAGAGGGGACAACAATCAGCCCCAGCATTTT.

This rearrangement joins TRBV30 to TRBJ1-5; 11 positions agree with TRBD1. This CDR3 spans 14 amino acids. CDR1 GTSNPN and CDR2 SVGIG come from the germline V gene (reference sequence). J lost 6 bases, V lost 3 bases, and 4 bases had no gene match. CDR3 bases: TGTGCCTGGAGGAGGACAGGGGGCGGTCAGCCCCAGCATTTT. Translation: CAWRRTGGGQPQHF.

The chain couples TRBV7-2 to TRBJ1-3; tentative D call: TRBD1 (5 bases). Germline values: CDR1 SGHTA, CDR2 FQGNSA. The ends were cut back, 6 bases at V and 1 base at J, with 19 bases in the middle. The CDR3 is 17 amino acids. The CDR3: CASSGQIRATSGNTIYF. CDR3 bases: TGTGCCAGCAGTGGTCAGATCAGGGCTACGTCTGGAAACACCATATATTTT.

The chain employs TRBV6-5 and TRBJ1-1, with no clear D. Trimming left V 4 bases short and J 2 bases short, with 17 bases between. The CDR3 runs 16 residues. Germline V CDR1 and CDR2: MNHEY, SVGAGI. The CDR3 here is CASSSRTASLNTEAFF. DNA for the CDR3: TGTGCCAGCAGTTCCCGGACGGCTAGCCTAAACACTGAAGCTTTCTTT.

This clone was recorded only once. V gene TRBV19 combines with J gene TRBJ1-1; the D gene is possibly TRBD1 (6 bases). The germline gives CDR1 LNHDA, CDR2 SQIVND (reference sequence). The CDR3 has 16 amino acids. Trimming shortened V by 5 bases and J by 0 bases, and 16 bases separated the two germline ends. CDR3 sequence reads: CASSASGEGMNTEAFF. CDR3 sequence (DNA): TGTGCCAGTAGTGCCTCAGGGGAGGGGATGAACACTGAAGCTTTCTTT.

This clone was seen once. V is TRBV7-2 and J is TRBJ1-1; no reliable D call. The germline V gene has CDR1 SGHTA and CDR2 FQGNSA. Trimming shortened V by 1 base and J by 3 bases, and 6 bases separated the two germline ends. The CDR3 consists of 13 residues. CDR3 sequence: CASSLVTDTEAFF. CDR3 in DNA: TGTGCCAGCAGCTTAGTAACGGACACTGAAGCTTTCTTT.

The chain carries TRBV10-3 and TRBJ1-5; the match to TRBD1 covers 7 bases. This CDR3 region has 16 residues. Germline V gives CDR1 ENHRY, CDR2 SYGVKD. With V trimmed by 0 bases and J by 7 bases, 9 bases remained unmatched. The CDR3 sequence: CAISESGGRGQQPQHF. The CDR3 DNA follows: TGTGCCATCAGTGAGTCTGGGGGTAGGGGGCAACAGCCCCAGCATTTT.